This is a list of T cell receptor beta chains from one sample in a study of response to subunit inactivated influenza vaccine. TCRdb re-analysed the RT-PCR reads in MiXCR, keeping a single row per CDR3 protein. The top ten hold about 9.4% of the sample, which has some 800,000 distinct CDR3 sequences, roughly 20% seen once. Specimen: PBMCs from blood, collected about 5 days after vaccination. These receptors were collected from a man in his fifties who received an inactivated influenza vaccine. Each CDR3 is given with its conserved first and last residue. D genes are given only for firm matches. The listing skips clone size in some rows; elsewhere it reads once, few, many or a size class.

TGTGCCATCAGTGAGACAGACTCGCCAACTAGCACAGATACGCAGTATTTT,CAISETDSPTSTDTQYF,TRBJ2-3,few,.,TRBV10-3
TGTGCCAGCAGCCCCGCCAGGGGGCAGAGCACAGATACGCAGTATTTT,CASSPARGQSTDTQYF,TRBJ2-3,few,TRBD1,TRBV7-9
TGCAGCGTTGAAGTAAGGGGGACTAACACTGAAGCTTTCTTT,CSVEVRGTNTEAFF,TRBJ1-1,.,.,TRBV29-1
TGTGCCAGCAGCCTCGAAGCGGGGGTAGGGGATACGCAGTATTTT,CASSLEAGVGDTQYF,TRBJ2-3,many,TRBD2,TRBV12-3/TRBV12-4
TGCAGTGCTAGTGGGCAGGGAGCCACCTACGAGCAGTACTTC,CSASGQGATYEQYF,TRBJ2-7,.,.,TRBV20-1
TGTGCCAGCAGGCGGACCTTGGGGAAGGCGGACACTGAAGCTTTCTTT,CASRRTLGKADTEAFF,TRBJ1-1,.,.,TRBV7-9
TGTGCCAGCAGCAACAGACGTGCCAGACAATCCTCCTACGAGCAGTACTTC,CASSNRRARQSSYEQYF,TRBJ2-7,few,.,TRBV11-2
TGTGCCAGCAGTTACTTGGGGGGGGGCCTGGAGACCCAGTACTTC,CASSYLGGGLETQYF,TRBJ2-5,.,.,TRBV6-2/TRBV6-3
TGCAGTGCGATCGGGACGGGCTATGGCTACACCTTC,CSAIGTGYGYTF,TRBJ1-2,.,.,TRBV20-1
TGCGCCAGCAGCCAAGAAAACACCGGGGAGCTGTTTTTT,CASSQENTGELFF,TRBJ2-2,.,.,TRBV4-3
TGTGCCAGCAGTTACCGGCCGCAGGCAGTGAACACTGAAGCTTTCTTT,CASSYRPQAVNTEAFF,TRBJ1-1,.,.,TRBV6-2/TRBV6-3
TGCAGTGCTGGAGTAAGGAACCAAGAGACCCAGTACTTC,CSAGVRNQETQYF,TRBJ2-5,.,.,TRBV20-1
TGTGCCACCAAGAAGACGATGGATCAAGAGACCCAGTACTTC,CATKKTMDQETQYF,TRBJ2-5,.,.,TRBV6-1
TGTGCCAGCAGCTTCGGGCTAGCGGGAGTTGATGAGCAGTACTTC,CASSFGLAGVDEQYF,TRBJ2-7,.,TRBD2,TRBV7-9
TGCAGTGCTAGAGATTTTCTGGGGGGGTACGAAAAACTGTTTTTT,CSARDFLGGYEKLFF,TRBJ1-4,once,.,TRBV20-1
TGTGCCAGCAGTGGCCCCCAAGAGACCCAGTACTTC,CASSGPQETQYF,TRBJ2-5,few,.,TRBV6-2/TRBV6-3
TGCGCCAGCAGCCATCGTAGGGGTTACTCCTACAATGAGCAGTTCTTC,CASSHRRGYSYNEQFF,TRBJ2-1,.,.,TRBV4-3
TGTGCCAGCAGTGACTACAGGGTTGGACGCACTGAAGCTTTCTTT,CASSDYRVGRTEAFF,TRBJ1-1,few,.,TRBV25-1
TGTGCCAGCAGCTTAGTAGCTAGCGGGGGGCACTACAATGAGCAGTTCTTC,CASSLVASGGHYNEQFF,TRBJ2-1,.,TRBD2,TRBV7-9
TGTGCCATCAGTGCCTCGGGCCAAGTGAACACTGAAGCTTTCTTT,CAISASGQVNTEAFF,TRBJ1-1,few,.,TRBV10-3
TGCAGCGTTGATTTAGGGGGCATCTACAATGAGCAGTTCTTC,CSVDLGGIYNEQFF,TRBJ2-1,few,TRBD1,TRBV29-1
TGTGCCAGCAGTTTACTACAGGGCTACGAGCAGTACTTC,CASSLLQGYEQYF,TRBJ2-7,many,.,TRBV28
TGCGCCAGCACGGGGGGCGGATCCTCCTACGAGCAGTACTTC,CASTGGGSSYEQYF,TRBJ2-7,.,.,TRBV5-1
TGTGCCAGCACCAACCTCGGCCGGAGTAATGAAAAACTGTTTTTT,CASTNLGRSNEKLFF,TRBJ1-4,.,.,TRBV27
TGTGCCAGCAGTTTAGAGGGTGCATATTCATATGGCTACACCTTC,CASSLEGAYSYGYTF,TRBJ1-2,few,.,TRBV12-3/TRBV12-4
TGTGCCAGCAGCCAGAGTGTAGGGGGAGATACGCAGTATTTT,CASSQSVGGDTQYF,TRBJ2-3,.,.,TRBV7-2
TGCGCCAGCAGCCAAGCCCTAGCGTTACAAGAGACCCAGTACTTC,CASSQALALQETQYF,TRBJ2-5,.,.,TRBV4-3